One and the same sample provided the 22 T cell receptor beta chains below, sequenced in a study of T cells in Graves' hyperthyroidism and ophthalmopathy. Using RNA transcripts as the source, TCR beta CDR3 regions were amplified. TCR CDR3 regions were first amplified by RT-PCR with HTBI primers. TCRdb recomputed calls from the multiplex PCR reads with MiXCR, one row per CDR3 protein. The sample includes around 380,000 distinct CDR3 sequences, roughly 14% of them seen just once. The sample comprised blood. The receptors come from a man aged 25 to 40 with Graves' hyperthyroidism that later progressed to Graves' ophthalmopathy.

To note about this clonotype: Being one base from a much bigger clone, this may be a read error. The chain is built from TRBV6-2 or TRBV6-3 and TRBJ2-5; 8 bases fit TRBD1. The CDR3 is made up of 15 amino acids. CDR1 MNHEY and CDR2 SVGEGT come from the germline V gene. CDR3 region: CAGSAYWTGQETQYF. The CDR3 coding sequence is TGTGCCGGCAGTGCCTATTGGACAGGGCAAGAGACCCAGTACTTC.

The sample holds many counts of this clonotype. The chain employs TRBV3-1 and TRBJ1-1; 8 positions agree with TRBD1. CDR3 length: 15 residues. Germline V gene lookup returns CDR1 LGHDT and CDR2 YNNKEL (reference sequence). Germline trimming cut 2 bases from V and 2 bases from J; bases unmatched to any gene: 4. CDR3 amino acids: CASSQSGTGNTEAFF. As DNA, the CDR3 is TGTGCCAGCAGCCAATCTGGGACAGGCAACACTGAAGCTTTCTTT.

This clonotype came up many times. J is TRBJ1-1 and V is TRBV28, with TRBD1 as a possible D gene (6 bases). Germline lookup yields CDR1 MDHEN and CDR2 SYDVKM. Trimming cost V 2 bases and J 5 bases, with 15 bases left between them. The length of the CDR3 is 15 residues. The CDR3 region is CASSLGTGGTTEAFF. The CDR3 DNA is TGTGCCAGCAGTTTAGGTACGGGGGGGACAACTGAAGCTTTCTTT.

This clonotype was counted ten times or more. The rearrangement links TRBV20-1 to TRBJ2-3; 11 bases are shared with TRBD1. Germline V lookup: CDR1 DFQATT, CDR2 SNEGSKA (reference sequence). The CDR3 contains 18 residues. V gave up 1 base and J gave up 5 bases; unmatched junction bases: 14. CDR3 bases: TGCAGTGCTAGAGCTCCGGGAAGGACAGGGGGCTCTGGAGATACGCAGTATTTT. Encoded protein: CSARAPGRTGGSGDTQYF.

This chain uses TRBV5-1 with TRBJ2-7, with 8 bases fitting TRBD1. The CDR3 runs to 14 residues. CDR1 SGHRS and CDR2 YFSETQ come from the germline V gene. V dropped 5 bases and J dropped 3; count of bases not matched to a gene: 7. The CDR3 reads CASSQMTGVYEQYF. CDR3 coding DNA: TGCGCCAGCAGTCAAATGACAGGGGTCTACGAGCAGTACTTC.

This clonotype was counted a few times. This chain joins TRBV2 and TRBJ2-6; D may be TRBD1 or TRBD2 (6 bases each). Germline CDR1 and CDR2: SNHLY and FYNNEI. Deletions cut 3 bases from V and 0 bases from J, with 12 bases between. This CDR3 region has 17 residues. The CDR3: CASSDGGGHSGANVLTF. In DNA, the CDR3 is TGTGCCAGCAGTGATGGTGGGGGGCACTCTGGGGCCAACGTCCTGACTTTC.

Turning to this clonotype: Since a much larger clone is just one base distant, this may be a read error. V gene TRBV24-1 combines with J gene TRBJ1-1; maybe TRBD1 (6 bases). The germline V gene has CDR1 KGHDR and CDR2 SFDVKD. V was clipped by 9 bases and J by 5 bases, with 27 bases between them. CDR3 size: 17 residues. CDR3 in amino acids: CATSHRDKGLIYTEAFF. The CDR3 DNA sequence: TGTGCCACCTCTCACCGGGACAAGGGCCTTATTTATACTGAAGCTTTCTTT.

This clonotype came up a few times. The chain recombines TRBV5-1 with TRBJ2-2; D remains ambiguous. CDR3 length equals 17 residues. V was pared by 1 base and J by 4 bases, with 17 bases between. CDR1 and CDR2 (germline): SGHRS, YFSETQ. The CDR3 bases are TGCGCCAGCAGCTTGTCTCGGATCTACCCGGGCACCGGGGAGCTGTTTTTT. It specifies CASSLSRIYPGTGELFF.

This clonotype was recorded at least ten times. The rearrangement links TRBV12-3 or TRBV12-4 to TRBJ2-3; possibly TRBD1 or TRBD2 for D (6 bases each). Between the trimmed V and J ends, which lost 1 base and 3 bases, there was a span of 11 bases. The CDR3 consists of 15 residues. This CDR3 is CASSLEGGMTDTQYF. The DNA of the CDR3 is TGTGCCAGCAGTTTAGAGGGGGGCATGACAGATACGCAGTATTTT.

This clonotype was recorded at least ten times. The chain employs TRBV20-1 and TRBJ2-7; 8 positions agree with TRBD2. CDR1 is DFQATT and CDR2 is SNEGSKA in the germline V gene (reference sequence). The length of the CDR3 is 16 residues. Trimming removed 6 bases from V and 5 bases from J; junction bases left unmatched: 18. DNA for the CDR3: TGCAGTGCCAAACCTCTTCGGGGGGGGGCCATCAACGAGCAGTACTTC. Protein: CSAKPLRGGAINEQYF.

There are many counts of this clonotype. The chain recombines TRBV12-5 with TRBJ1-5; a weak D match, TRBD1 (5 bases). The germline CDR1 and CDR2 sequences are LGHNT and FRNRAP. This CDR3 contains 16 residues. The germline V and J ends were trimmed by 0 bases and 4 bases, with 13 bases remaining between them. CDR3 sequence reads: CASGLVLGPSNQPQHF. CDR3 bases: TGTGCTAGTGGTTTGGTACTGGGACCGAGTAATCAGCCCCAGCATTTT.

As concerns this clonotype: The junction and the germline gene differ at one end; a read error may be behind it. CDR3 bases: TGTGCCAGCAGGGAAGGGAAGCGGGGGCTGCAAGAGACCCAGTACTTC. Its protein is CASREGKRGLQETQYF. The chain combines TRBV6-1 with TRBJ2-5, with TRBD2 matching over 8 bases. The CDR3 totals 16 residues. CDR1 MNHNS and CDR2 SASEGT come from the germline V gene.

Many counts were recorded for this clonotype. This chain uses TRBV28 with TRBJ2-1; D assignment may be TRBD1 or TRBD2 (5 bases each). Deletions cut 6 bases from V and 3 bases from J, with 15 bases between. The germline V gene encodes CDR1 MDHEN and CDR2 SYDVKM. The CDR3 consists of 15 residues. This CDR3 reads CASRGGTQIYNEQFF. CDR3 in DNA: TGTGCCAGCAGGGGTGGGACGCAAATCTACAATGAGCAGTTCTTC.

The rearrangement joins TRBV7-9 to TRBJ1-2; D may be TRBD1 (5 bases). The ends were cut back, 3 bases at V and 8 bases at J, with 13 bases in the middle. The CDR3 is 13 residues long. Germline V gene data show CDR1 as SEHNR and CDR2 as FQNEAQ (reference sequence). The CDR3 loop is CASSLGWGAGYTF. CDR3 nucleotides: TGTGCCAGCAGCTTGGGATGGGGCGCGGGCTACACCTTC.

This clonotype occurred many times. J is TRBJ2-7 and V is TRBV11-2; D possibly matches TRBD1 or TRBD2 (7 bases each). There are 13 residues in the CDR3. Trimming took off 5 bases at V and 6 bases at J, with 14 bases between the two ends. Germline CDR1 reads SGHAT; CDR2 reads FQNNGV. CDR3 loop: CASSRDREGEQYF. In DNA form, the CDR3 reads TGTGCCAGCAGCCGAGACAGGGAGGGCGAGCAGTACTTC.

The gene calls are TRBV10-3 and TRBJ2-5; 9 bases line up with TRBD1. Germline CDR1 and CDR2: ENHRY and SYGVKD. Trimming at V came to 2 bases and at J to 2 bases, leaving 9 bases not matched to a gene. The CDR3 extends over 17 amino acids. The CDR3 spells CAISERTRDRAQETQYF. As DNA, the CDR3 is TGTGCCATCAGTGAGCGAACCCGGGACAGGGCACAAGAGACCCAGTACTTC.

The V and J genes are TRBV4-1 and TRBJ1-4, with TRBD1 as a possible D gene (5 bases). Germline-derived CDR1 and CDR2 are MGHRA and YSYEKL. V lost 4 bases to trimming and J lost 8 bases, with 23 bases between them. CDR3 length: 17 residues. CDR3 nucleotide sequence: TGCGCCAGCAGCCCCGGGCAGGGTGGAGGAAAAAGAGAAAAACTGTTTTTT. It specifies CASSPGQGGGKREKLFF.

The chain employs TRBV11-1 and TRBJ2-4, with D uncertain. This CDR3 region has 15 residues. Germline V gives CDR1 SGHAT, CDR2 FQDESV (reference sequence). V was pared by 5 bases and J by 0 bases, with 11 bases between. In nucleotides, the CDR3 is TGTGCCAGCAGCCTGGAGAAGCCAGCCAAAAACATTCAGTACTTC. Its translation is CASSLEKPAKNIQYF.

There are a few counts of this clonotype. V is TRBV20-1 and J is TRBJ2-3; 8 bases match TRBD1. The CDR3 extends over 12 amino acids. V lost 6 bases, J lost 4 bases, and 3 bases stayed unmatched. CDR1 and CDR2 from the germline V gene are DFQATT and SNEGSKA (reference sequence). Written as DNA, the CDR3 is TGCAGTGCCCAGGACAGGGCAGATACGCAGTATTTT. This codes for CSAQDRADTQYF.

The rearrangement links TRBV29-1 to TRBJ2-1; 8 bases are a match to TRBD1. CDR3 size: 16 residues. CDR1 and CDR2 (germline): SQVTM, ANQGSEA. The ends lost 3 bases at V and 0 bases at J; junction bases unmatched: 7. CDR3 in DNA: TGCAGCGTTGATGACTGGACAGGGAGCTCCTACAATGAGCAGTTCTTC. This encodes CSVDDWTGSSYNEQFF.

There are many counts of this clonotype. V usage is TRBV28 and J usage is TRBJ1-1; D unresolved. The germline CDR1 and CDR2 sequences are MDHEN and SYDVKM. The V gene lost 4 bases and the J gene lost 0 bases, with 6 bases spanning the gap. The CDR3 contains 13 residues. CDR3: CASSWYMNTEAFF. The CDR3 nucleotides read TGTGCCAGCAGTTGGTACATGAACACTGAAGCTTTCTTT.

This clonotype came up a few times. V gene TRBV20-1 combines with J gene TRBJ1-5; 9 bases are shared with TRBD1. CDR1 and CDR2 (germline): DFQATT, SNEGSKA (reference sequence). Trimming at V came to 1 base and at J to 1 base, leaving 2 bases not matched to a gene. The CDR3 contains 15 residues. The CDR3 sequence is CSARAGTGSNQPQHF. The CDR3 DNA is TGCAGTGCTAGAGCCGGGACAGGGAGCAATCAGCCCCAGCATTTT.